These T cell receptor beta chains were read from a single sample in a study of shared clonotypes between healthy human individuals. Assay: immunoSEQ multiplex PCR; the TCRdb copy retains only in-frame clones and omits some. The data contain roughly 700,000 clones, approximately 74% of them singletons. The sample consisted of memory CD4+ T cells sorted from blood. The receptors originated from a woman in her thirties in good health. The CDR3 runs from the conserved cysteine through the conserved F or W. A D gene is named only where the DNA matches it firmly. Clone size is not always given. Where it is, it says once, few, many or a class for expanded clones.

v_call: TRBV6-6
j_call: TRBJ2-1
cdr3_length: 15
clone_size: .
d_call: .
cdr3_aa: CASSSVGLSGNEQFF
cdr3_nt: TGTGCCAGCAGTTCTGTCGGTCTGTCGGGCAATGAGCAGTTCTTC

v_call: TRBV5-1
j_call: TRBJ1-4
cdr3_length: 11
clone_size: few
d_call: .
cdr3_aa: CASSENEKLFF
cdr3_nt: TGCGCCAGCAGTGAGAATGAAAAACTGTTTTTT

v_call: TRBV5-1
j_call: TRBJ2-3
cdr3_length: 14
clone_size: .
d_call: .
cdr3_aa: CASNDGWDTDTQYF
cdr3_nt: TGCGCCAGCAATGACGGGTGGGACACAGATACGCAGTATTTT

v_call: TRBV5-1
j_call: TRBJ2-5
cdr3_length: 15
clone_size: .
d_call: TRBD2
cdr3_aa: CASSSTGGLQETQYF
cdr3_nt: TGCGCCAGCAGCTCCACGGGGGGGCTCCAAGAGACCCAGTACTTC

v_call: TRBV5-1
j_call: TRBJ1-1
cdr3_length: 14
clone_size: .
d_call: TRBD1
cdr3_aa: CASQTGAVNTEAFF
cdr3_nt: TGCGCCAGCCAGACAGGGGCCGTGAACACTGAAGCTTTCTTT

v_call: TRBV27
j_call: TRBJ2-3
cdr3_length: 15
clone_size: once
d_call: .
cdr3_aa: CASSLRGIDTDTQYF
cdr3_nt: TGTGCCAGCAGTTTAAGGGGGATCGACACAGATACGCAGTATTTT

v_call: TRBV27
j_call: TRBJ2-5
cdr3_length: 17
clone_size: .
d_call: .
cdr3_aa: CASSSAEPGRMQETQYF
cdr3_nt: TGTGCCAGCAGTTCGGCAGAACCGGGACGCATGCAAGAGACCCAGTACTTC

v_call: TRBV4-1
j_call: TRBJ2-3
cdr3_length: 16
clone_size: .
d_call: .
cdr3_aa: CASSGTLRAVADTQYF
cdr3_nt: TGCGCCAGCAGCGGCACCTTAAGGGCAGTCGCAGATACGCAGTATTTT

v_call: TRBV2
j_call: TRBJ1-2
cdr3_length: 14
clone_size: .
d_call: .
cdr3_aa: CASSPPTGNYGYTF
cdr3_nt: TGTGCCAGCAGTCCCCCCACAGGGAACTATGGCTACACCTTC

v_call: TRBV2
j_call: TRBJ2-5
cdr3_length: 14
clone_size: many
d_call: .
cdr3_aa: CASSEQTWGETQYF
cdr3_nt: TGTGCCAGCAGTGAACAGACCTGGGGGGAGACCCAGTACTTC

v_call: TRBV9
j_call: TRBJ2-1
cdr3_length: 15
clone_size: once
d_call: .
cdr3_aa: CASSLTDFSYNEQFF
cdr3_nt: TGTGCCAGCAGCCTTACGGATTTCTCCTACAATGAGCAGTTCTTC

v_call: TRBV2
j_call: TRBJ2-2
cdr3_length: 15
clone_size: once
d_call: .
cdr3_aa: CASRWDNSNTGELFF
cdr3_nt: TGTGCCAGCAGGTGGGACAACTCGAACACCGGGGAGCTGTTTTTT

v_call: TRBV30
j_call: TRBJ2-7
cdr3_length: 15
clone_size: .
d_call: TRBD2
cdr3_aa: CAWSKGTSSSHEQYF
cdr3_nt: TGTGCCTGGAGTAAAGGGACTAGCTCTTCTCACGAGCAGTACTTC

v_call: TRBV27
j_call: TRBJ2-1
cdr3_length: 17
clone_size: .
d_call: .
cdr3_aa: CASSYRGKSTRLNEQFF
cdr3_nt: TGTGCCAGCAGTTACCGGGGAAAGTCTACCCGATTAAATGAGCAGTTCTTC

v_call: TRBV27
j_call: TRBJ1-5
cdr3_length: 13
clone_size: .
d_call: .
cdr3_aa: CASTPMRGQPQHF
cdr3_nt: TGTGCCAGCACCCCTATGAGGGGTCAGCCCCAGCATTTT

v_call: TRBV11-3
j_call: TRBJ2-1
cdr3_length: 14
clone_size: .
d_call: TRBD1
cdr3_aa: CASSFGTVYNEQFF
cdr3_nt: TGTGCCAGCAGCTTTGGGACAGTCTACAATGAGCAGTTCTTC

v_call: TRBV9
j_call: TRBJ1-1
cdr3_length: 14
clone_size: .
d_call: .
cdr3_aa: CASSAGAQGTEAFF
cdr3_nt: TGTGCCAGCAGCGCGGGGGCGCAAGGAACTGAAGCTTTCTTT

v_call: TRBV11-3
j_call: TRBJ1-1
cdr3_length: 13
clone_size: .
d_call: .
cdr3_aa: CASSLGFDTEAFF
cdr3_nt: TGTGCCAGCAGCTTAGGTTTCGACACTGAAGCTTTCTTT

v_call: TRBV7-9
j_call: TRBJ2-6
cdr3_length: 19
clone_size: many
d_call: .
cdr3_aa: CASSLPPAGASSGANVLTF
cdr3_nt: TGTGCCAGCAGCCTCCCCCCCGCAGGGGCCAGCTCTGGGGCCAACGTCCTGACTTTC

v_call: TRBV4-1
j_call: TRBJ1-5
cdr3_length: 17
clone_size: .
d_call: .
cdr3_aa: CASSQVLGRYSNQPQHF
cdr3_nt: TGCGCCAGCAGCCAAGTGCTAGGGCGATATAGCAATCAGCCCCAGCATTTT

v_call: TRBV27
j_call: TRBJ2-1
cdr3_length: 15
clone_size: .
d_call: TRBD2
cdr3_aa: CASRQLAGYYNEQFF
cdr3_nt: TGTGCCAGCAGGCAACTAGCGGGGTACTACAATGAGCAGTTCTTC

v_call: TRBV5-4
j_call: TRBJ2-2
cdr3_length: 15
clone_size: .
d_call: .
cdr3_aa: CASSSKLPNTGELFF
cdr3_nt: TGTGCCAGCAGCTCCAAACTACCGAACACCGGGGAGCTGTTTTTT

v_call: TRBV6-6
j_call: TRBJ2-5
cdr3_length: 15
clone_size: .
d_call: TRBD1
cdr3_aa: CASSPTGTGSLTQYF
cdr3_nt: TGTGCCAGCAGTCCCACCGGGACAGGGTCTTTGACCCAGTACTTC

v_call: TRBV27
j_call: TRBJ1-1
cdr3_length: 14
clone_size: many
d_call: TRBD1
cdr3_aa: CASGGGTGNTEAFF
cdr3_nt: TGTGCCAGCGGAGGGGGCACGGGGAACACTGAAGCTTTCTTT

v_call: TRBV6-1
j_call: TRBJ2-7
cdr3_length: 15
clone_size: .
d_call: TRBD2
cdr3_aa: CASSETSGRLGEQYF
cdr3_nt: TGTGCCAGCAGTGAAACTAGCGGGAGGTTGGGCGAGCAGTACTTC